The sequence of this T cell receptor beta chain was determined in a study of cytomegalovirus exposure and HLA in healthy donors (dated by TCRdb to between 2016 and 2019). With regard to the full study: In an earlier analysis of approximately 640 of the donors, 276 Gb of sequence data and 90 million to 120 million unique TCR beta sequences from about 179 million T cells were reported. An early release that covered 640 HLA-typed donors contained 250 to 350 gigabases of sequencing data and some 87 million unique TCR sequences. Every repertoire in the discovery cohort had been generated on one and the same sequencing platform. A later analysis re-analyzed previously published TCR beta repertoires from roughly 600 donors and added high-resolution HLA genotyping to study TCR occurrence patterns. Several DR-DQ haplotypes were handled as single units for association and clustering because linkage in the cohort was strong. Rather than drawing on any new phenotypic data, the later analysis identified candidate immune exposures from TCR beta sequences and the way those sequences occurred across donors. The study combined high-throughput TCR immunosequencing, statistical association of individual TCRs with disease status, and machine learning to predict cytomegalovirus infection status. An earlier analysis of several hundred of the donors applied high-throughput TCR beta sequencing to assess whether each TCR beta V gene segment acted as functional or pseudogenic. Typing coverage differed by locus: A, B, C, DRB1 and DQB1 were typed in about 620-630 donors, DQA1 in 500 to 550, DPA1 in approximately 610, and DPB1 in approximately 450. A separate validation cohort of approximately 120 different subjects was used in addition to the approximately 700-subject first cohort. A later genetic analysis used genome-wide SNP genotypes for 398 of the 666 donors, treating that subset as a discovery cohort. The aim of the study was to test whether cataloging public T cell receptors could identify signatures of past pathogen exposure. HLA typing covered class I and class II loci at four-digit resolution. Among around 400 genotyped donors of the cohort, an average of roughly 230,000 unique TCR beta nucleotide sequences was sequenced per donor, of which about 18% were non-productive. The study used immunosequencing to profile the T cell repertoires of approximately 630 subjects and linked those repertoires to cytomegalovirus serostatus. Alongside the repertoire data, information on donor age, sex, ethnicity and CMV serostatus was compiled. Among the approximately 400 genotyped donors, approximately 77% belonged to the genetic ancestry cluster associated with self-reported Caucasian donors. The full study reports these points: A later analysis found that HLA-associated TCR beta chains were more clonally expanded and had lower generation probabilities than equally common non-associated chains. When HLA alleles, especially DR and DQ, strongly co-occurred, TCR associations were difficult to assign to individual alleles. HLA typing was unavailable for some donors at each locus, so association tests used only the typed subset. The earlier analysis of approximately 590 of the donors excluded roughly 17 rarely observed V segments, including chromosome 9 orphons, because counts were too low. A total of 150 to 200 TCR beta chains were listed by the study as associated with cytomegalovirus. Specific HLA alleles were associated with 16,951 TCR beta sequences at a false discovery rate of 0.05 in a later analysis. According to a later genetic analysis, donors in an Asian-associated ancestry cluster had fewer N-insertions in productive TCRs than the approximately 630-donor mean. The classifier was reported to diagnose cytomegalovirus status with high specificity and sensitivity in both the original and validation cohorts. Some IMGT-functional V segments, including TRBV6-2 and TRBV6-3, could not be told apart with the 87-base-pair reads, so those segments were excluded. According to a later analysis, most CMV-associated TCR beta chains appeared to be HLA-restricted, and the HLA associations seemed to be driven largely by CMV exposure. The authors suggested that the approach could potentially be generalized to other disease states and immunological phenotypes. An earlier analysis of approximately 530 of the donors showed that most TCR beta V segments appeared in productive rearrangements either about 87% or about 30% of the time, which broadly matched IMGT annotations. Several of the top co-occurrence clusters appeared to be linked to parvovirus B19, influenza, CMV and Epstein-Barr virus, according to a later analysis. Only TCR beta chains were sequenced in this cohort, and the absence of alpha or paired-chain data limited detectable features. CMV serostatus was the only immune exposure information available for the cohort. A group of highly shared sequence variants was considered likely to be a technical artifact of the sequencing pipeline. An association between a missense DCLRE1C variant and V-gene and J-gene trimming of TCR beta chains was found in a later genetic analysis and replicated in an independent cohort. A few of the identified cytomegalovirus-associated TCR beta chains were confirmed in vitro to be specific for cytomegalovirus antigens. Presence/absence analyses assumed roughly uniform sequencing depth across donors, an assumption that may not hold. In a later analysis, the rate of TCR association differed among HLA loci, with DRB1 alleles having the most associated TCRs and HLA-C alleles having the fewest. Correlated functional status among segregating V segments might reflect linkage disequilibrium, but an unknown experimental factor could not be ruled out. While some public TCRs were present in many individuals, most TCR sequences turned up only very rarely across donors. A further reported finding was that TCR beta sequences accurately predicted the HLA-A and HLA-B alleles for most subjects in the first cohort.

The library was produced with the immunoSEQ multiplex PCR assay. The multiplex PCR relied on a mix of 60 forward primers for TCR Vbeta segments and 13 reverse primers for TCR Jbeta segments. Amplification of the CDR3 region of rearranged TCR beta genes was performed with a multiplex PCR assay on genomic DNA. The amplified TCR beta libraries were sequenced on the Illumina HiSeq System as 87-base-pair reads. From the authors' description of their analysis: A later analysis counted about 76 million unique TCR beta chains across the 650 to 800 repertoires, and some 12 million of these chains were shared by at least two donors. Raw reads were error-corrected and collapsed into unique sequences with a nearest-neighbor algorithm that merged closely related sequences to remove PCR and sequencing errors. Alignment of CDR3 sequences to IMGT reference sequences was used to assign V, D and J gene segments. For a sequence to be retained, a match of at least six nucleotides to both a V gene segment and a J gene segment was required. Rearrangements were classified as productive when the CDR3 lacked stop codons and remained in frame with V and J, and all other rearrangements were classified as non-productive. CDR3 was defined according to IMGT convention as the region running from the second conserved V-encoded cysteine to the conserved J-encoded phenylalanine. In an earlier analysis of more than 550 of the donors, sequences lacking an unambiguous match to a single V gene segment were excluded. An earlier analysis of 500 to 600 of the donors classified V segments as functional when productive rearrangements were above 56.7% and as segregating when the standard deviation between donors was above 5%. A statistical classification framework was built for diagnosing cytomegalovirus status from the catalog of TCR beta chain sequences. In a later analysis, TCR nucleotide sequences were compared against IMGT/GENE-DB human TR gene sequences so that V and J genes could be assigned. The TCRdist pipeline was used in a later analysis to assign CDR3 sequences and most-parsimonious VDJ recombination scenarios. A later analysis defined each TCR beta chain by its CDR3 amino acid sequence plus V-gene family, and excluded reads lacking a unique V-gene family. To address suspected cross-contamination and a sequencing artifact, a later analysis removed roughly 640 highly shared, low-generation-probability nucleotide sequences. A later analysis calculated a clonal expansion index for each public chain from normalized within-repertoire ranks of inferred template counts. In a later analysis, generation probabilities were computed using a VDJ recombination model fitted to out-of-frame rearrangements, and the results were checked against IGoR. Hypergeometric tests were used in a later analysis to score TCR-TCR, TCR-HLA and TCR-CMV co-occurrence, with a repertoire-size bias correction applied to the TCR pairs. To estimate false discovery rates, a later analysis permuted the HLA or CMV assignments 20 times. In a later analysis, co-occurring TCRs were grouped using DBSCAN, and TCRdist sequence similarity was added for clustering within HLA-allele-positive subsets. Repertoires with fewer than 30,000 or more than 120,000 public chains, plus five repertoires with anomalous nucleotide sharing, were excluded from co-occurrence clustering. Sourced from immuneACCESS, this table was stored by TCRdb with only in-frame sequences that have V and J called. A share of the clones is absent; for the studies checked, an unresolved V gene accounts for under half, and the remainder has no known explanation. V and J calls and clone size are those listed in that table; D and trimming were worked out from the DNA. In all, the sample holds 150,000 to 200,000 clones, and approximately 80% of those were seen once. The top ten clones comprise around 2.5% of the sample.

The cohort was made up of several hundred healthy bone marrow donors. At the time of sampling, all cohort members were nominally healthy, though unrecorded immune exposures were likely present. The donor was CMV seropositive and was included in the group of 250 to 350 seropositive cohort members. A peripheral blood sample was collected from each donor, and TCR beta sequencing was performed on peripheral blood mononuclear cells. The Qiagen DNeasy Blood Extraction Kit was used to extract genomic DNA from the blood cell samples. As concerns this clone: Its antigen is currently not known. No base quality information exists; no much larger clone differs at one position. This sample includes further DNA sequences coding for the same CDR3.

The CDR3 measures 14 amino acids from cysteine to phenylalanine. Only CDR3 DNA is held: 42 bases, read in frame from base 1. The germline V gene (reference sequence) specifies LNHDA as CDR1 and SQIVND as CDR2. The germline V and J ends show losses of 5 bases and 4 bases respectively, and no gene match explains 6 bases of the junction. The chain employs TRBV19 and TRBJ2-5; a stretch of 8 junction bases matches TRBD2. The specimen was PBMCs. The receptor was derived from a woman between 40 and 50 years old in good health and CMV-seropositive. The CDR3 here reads CASSPRGGRETQYF. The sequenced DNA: TGTGCCAGTAGTCCACGGGGGGGGCGAGAGACCCAGTACTTC.